A selection of T cell receptor beta chains follows, all from one sample in a study of control samples from healthy donors and cancer patients. Libraries were prepared by immunoSEQ multiplex PCR; TCRdb keeps only in-frame clonotypes and omits some of them. The sample has approximately 130,000 clones, roughly 84% seen once; the top ten hold about 8.7%. What was sequenced was blood. These receptors were obtained from a man in his forties in good health. CDR3s include the opening cysteine and the closing phenylalanine or tryptophan. The D gene is left open where the match is weak. Size values are once, few and many counts, or a class for expanded clones, and some rows have none.

V gene	D gene	J gene	clone size	CDR3 DNA	CDR3 protein
TRBV15	.	TRBJ1-3	once	TGTGCCACCAGCAGAGATGGAGGGCCCGGAAACACCATATATTTT	CATSRDGGPGNTIYF
TRBV7-2	.	TRBJ2-3	.	TGTGCCAGCAGCTCCGCACCCGGGGGTTTCTCCACAGATACGCAGTATTTT	CASSSAPGGFSTDTQYF
TRBV6-5	TRBD1	TRBJ2-5	.	TGTGCCAGCAGTTTACCCGGGACAGCGGTCCAAGAGACCCAGTACTTC	CASSLPGTAVQETQYF
TRBV18	.	TRBJ1-2	.	TGTGCCAGCTCACAGGACAGTGGGGGATTAAACTATGGCTACACCTTC	CASSQDSGGLNYGYTF
TRBV15	TRBD1	TRBJ1-1	.	TGTGCCACCAGCAGAGACCTCAGACAGGGGAGAATAACTGAAGCTTTCTTT	CATSRDLRQGRITEAFF
TRBV19	.	TRBJ2-5	once	TGTGCCAGTAGTCAAGAAACAGGGAGAGAGACCCAGTACTTC	CASSQETGRETQYF
TRBV24-1	.	TRBJ2-1	.	TGTGCCACCAGTGATTTGGCTGGGTACAATGAGCAGTTCTTC	CATSDLAGYNEQFF
TRBV29-1	TRBD1	TRBJ1-3	few	TGCAGCGTTGCCAGGGGGCTGAGCGGAAACACCATATATTTT	CSVARGLSGNTIYF
TRBV15	TRBD1	TRBJ1-3	.	TGTGCCACCAGAGGGACAGGGAGGGGAAACACCATATATTTT	CATRGTGRGNTIYF
TRBV30	.	TRBJ2-1	.	TGTGCCTGGAGTACGAAGTACAATGAGCAGTTCTTC	CAWSTKYNEQFF
TRBV19	TRBD1	TRBJ1-1	.	TGTGCCAGTAGTACAGGGGGCTGGGGGAACACTGAAGCTTTCTTT	CASSTGGWGNTEAFF
TRBV27	.	TRBJ2-5	.	TGTGCCAGCAGTCCTGGTGTTATGGGGGTTAAAGAGACCCAGTACTTC	CASSPGVMGVKETQYF
TRBV30	.	TRBJ1-3	.	TGTGCCTGGAGTGTACAAGGGGGGGCAAACACCATATATTTT	CAWSVQGGANTIYF
TRBV11-3	TRBD1	TRBJ2-3	.	TGTGCCAGCAGCCCCACAGGGGGCGGGAGAGATACGCAGTATTTT	CASSPTGGGRDTQYF
TRBV7-2	TRBD1	TRBJ1-5	.	TGTGCCAGCAGCTTGACAGGGGGCAATCAGCCCCAGCATTTT	CASSLTGGNQPQHF
TRBV30	.	TRBJ2-1	.	TGTGCCTGGAGCCAATCCGACATTTACAATGAGCAGTTCTTC	CAWSQSDIYNEQFF
TRBV6-2/TRBV6-3	.	TRBJ2-5	once	TGTGCCAGCAGCACCGGACAGCCTGCCTACGGGACCCAGTACTTC	CASSTGQPAYGTQYF
TRBV2	.	TRBJ2-1	few	TGTGCCAGCAGTGGAAGTCAGGGGTTCTACAATGAGCAGTTCTTC	CASSGSQGFYNEQFF
TRBV6-5	.	TRBJ2-7	.	TGTGCCAGCAGTCGAGGGGGGGGTGGTGGCGAGCAATACTTC	CASSRGGGGGEQYF
TRBV27	.	TRBJ2-2	.	TGTGCCAGCAGTTTATTGAGGGGAAACACCGGGGAGCTGTTTTTT	CASSLLRGNTGELFF
TRBV18	TRBD2	TRBJ2-3	.	TGTGCCAGCTCACCGGCTAGCGGGTTCTCAGATACGCAGTATTTT	CASSPASGFSDTQYF
TRBV7-9	.	TRBJ2-3	.	TGTGCCAGCAGCAGCAATCCAGATACGCAGTATTTT	CASSSNPDTQYF
TRBV30	.	TRBJ2-2	.	TGTGCCTGGAACGGGGCAAACACCGGGGAGCTGTTTTTT	CAWNGANTGELFF
TRBV7-9	.	TRBJ2-7	.	TGTGCCAGCAGCCCCCGGACAGTTGAGCAGTACTTC	CASSPRTVEQYF
TRBV10-1	.	TRBJ2-2	few	TGCGCCAGCAGCAGACATTTCCCCGGGGAGCTGTTTTTT	CASSRHFPGELFF
TRBV19	.	TRBJ2-7	.	TGTGCCAGTAGTATAGATCAGCCTCGAGGAGGGGGCTACGAGCAGTACTTC	CASSIDQPRGGGYEQYF
TRBV7-6	TRBD2	TRBJ2-1	once	TGTGCCAGCAGCTTTACTAGCGGGGTCTACAATGAGCAGTTCTTC	CASSFTSGVYNEQFF
TRBV4-3	.	TRBJ1-1	.	TGCGCCAGCAGCCAAGATCGGTTGGGGTATAGGGCTTTCTTT	CASSQDRLGYRAFF
TRBV15	.	TRBJ2-3	.	TGTGCCACCAGCAGAGAGACAGTCTACAGCACAGATACGCAGTATTTT	CATSRETVYSTDTQYF
TRBV7-9	.	TRBJ1-2	.	TGTGCCAGCAGCTTAGGGTACGAGAGACGGCCGCATAACTATGGCTACACCTTC	CASSLGYERRPHNYGYTF
TRBV7-2	.	TRBJ1-5	few	TGTGCCAGCAGCACGGGTCCCTTCAATCAGCCCCAGCATTTT	CASSTGPFNQPQHF
TRBV24-1	TRBD1	TRBJ2-7	.	TGTGCCACCAGTGATTTACAGGGGCTGGAGCAGTACTTC	CATSDLQGLEQYF
TRBV3-1/TRBV3-2	TRBD2	TRBJ2-7	.	TGTGCCAGCAGCTCAAGCGGGGGGAGGAACGAGCAGTACTTC	CASSSSGGRNEQYF
TRBV19	TRBD1	TRBJ1-1	once	TGTGCCAGTAGTACCTGGACAGGGGGCTTCACTGAAGCTTTCTTT	CASSTWTGGFTEAFF
TRBV18	.	TRBJ1-3	.	TGTGCCAGCTCACCAACGGGTCAGGCCTCTGGAAACACCATATATTTT	CASSPTGQASGNTIYF
TRBV6-6	TRBD1	TRBJ1-4	once	TGTGCCAGCAGTTATCAAGGGACAGGGCATGAAAAACTGTTTTTT	CASSYQGTGHEKLFF
TRBV2	TRBD1	TRBJ2-3	few	TGTGCCAGCAGTTGGGACAGGGGTTTAGATACGCAGTATTTT	CASSWDRGLDTQYF
TRBV9	.	TRBJ1-1	.	TGTGCCAGCAGCTATAGCGGTATGAACACTGAAGCTTTCTTT	CASSYSGMNTEAFF
TRBV6-5	.	TRBJ1-2	.	TGTGCCAGCAGCCCAGGGGCGGACTATGGCTACACCTTC	CASSPGADYGYTF
TRBV6-5	.	TRBJ2-5	.	TGTGCCAGCAGCGGCGGGGCGACCCAGTACTTC	CASSGGATQYF
TRBV5-1	TRBD2	TRBJ2-1	few	TGCGCCAGCAGCGCCACCGGGACTAGCGCCAATGAGCAGTTCTTC	CASSATGTSANEQFF
TRBV3-1/TRBV3-2	TRBD1	TRBJ1-1	.	TGTGCCAGCAGCCAGCCGGGACAGCGAGGGACTGAAGCTTTCTTT	CASSQPGQRGTEAFF
TRBV2	.	TRBJ1-1	.	TGTGCCAGCTTCCTGGCAGAGGAGAACACTGAAGCTTTCTTT	CASFLAEENTEAFF
TRBV19	.	TRBJ1-2	.	TGTGCCAGTACAGATCAGGGCCTCATAGCTAACTATGGCTACACCTTC	CASTDQGLIANYGYTF
TRBV3-1/TRBV3-2	.	TRBJ2-7	few	TGTGCCAGCAGCCGGGACTGGAGAGGGGATGGGGCCTACGAGCAGTACTTC	CASSRDWRGDGAYEQYF
TRBV29-1	TRBD1	TRBJ2-7	.	TGCAGCGTTGATACTGGATGGACAGGGGACGAGCAGTACTTC	CSVDTGWTGDEQYF
TRBV9	.	TRBJ2-7	.	TGTGCCAGCAGCGTAGGGGCAGGATACTCCTACGAGCAGTACTTC	CASSVGAGYSYEQYF
TRBV10-2	.	TRBJ1-1	.	TGCGCCAGTGGGGCCTTGAACACTGAAGCTTTCTTT	CASGALNTEAFF